This T cell receptor beta chain comes out of a study of blood T cell repertoires in COVID-19. Study in general: From T cells, B-cell-depleted T cells, or PBMCs came the material, which was cDNA or gDNA.

Enrolled during active infection, Seattle patients were then followed longitudinally. J gave up 2 bases and V 3 bases, and 5 bases lay outside the gene matches. There are 16 residues in the CDR3. CDR1 and CDR2 (germline): KGHSH, LQKENI. Clones were sequenced by immunoSEQ multiplex PCR, and TCRdb holds only the in-frame ones, with some missing. The sample includes about 49,000 clones, 85% to 95% seen only once; the top ten take roughly 0.99%. The chain employs TRBV18 and TRBJ2-2; 8 nucleotides line up with TRBD2. This TCR was recovered from a man aged 60-69 years with COVID-19, enrolled during active disease. Sequenced sample: peripheral blood. The DNA for the CDR3 is TGTGCCAGCTCACCCTCGAGCGGGAGAAACACCGGGGAGCTGTTTTTT. It is translated as CASSPSSGRNTGELFF.